Presented here are 29 T cell receptor beta chains from one specimen sequenced in a study of glioma-infiltrating T cells after dendritic cell vaccination. Described time point: after dendritic cell vaccination, including at tumor progression/relapse. Profiling relied on immunoSEQ multiplex PCR, and the TCRdb table lists in-frame clones only, not all of them. The sample has approximately 60,000 clones; approximately 86% are singletons. The material sequenced was blood, taken after dendritic cell vaccination. The receptors stem from a human donor with glioblastoma.

The chain carries TRBV5-6 and TRBJ2-5; 7 positions match TRBD2. The DNA end favors TRBJ2-7, so the J call may be wrong. Germline V gene sequence: CDR1 SGHDT, CDR2 YYEEEE. This CDR3 region has 15 residues. The CDR3 DNA sequence: TGTGCCAGCAGGGGGGTAGGCGGGAGAAGCTACGAGCAGTACTTC. This translates into CASRGVGGRSYEQYF.

This chain links TRBV5-4 with TRBJ1-6; D gene unclear. This CDR3 comprises 15 residues. Germline lookup yields CDR1 SGHNT and CDR2 YYREEE (reference sequence). The ends were cut back, 4 bases at V and 7 bases at J, with 15 bases in the middle. CDR3 sequence: CASSRVSGYNSPLHF. Written as DNA, the CDR3 is TGTGCCAGCAGCCGGGTCAGCGGATACAATTCACCCCTCCACTTT.

This chain connects TRBV6-1 to TRBJ2-2; D may be TRBD1 (7 bases). Germline lookup yields CDR1 MNHNS and CDR2 SASEGT. This CDR3 is built from 15 residues. Trimming removed 9 bases at V and 1 base at J, with 15 bases between. The CDR3 nucleotides read TGTGCCAGAGGGTACCAGGGGGGGAACACCGGGGAGCTGTTTTTT. Translating gives CARGYQGGNTGELFF.

This chain links TRBV6-5 with TRBJ2-7, with 7 bases matching TRBD1. Losses at the gene ends were 4 bases for V and 3 bases for J; bases not matched to a gene: 6. CDR1 and CDR2 from the germline V gene are MNHEY and SVGAGI. The CDR3 runs 14 residues. CDR3 region: CASSFLDRLYEQYF. DNA of the CDR3: TGTGCCAGCAGTTTCCTGGACAGGCTCTACGAGCAGTACTTC.

This rearrangement joins TRBV9 to TRBJ1-5; 9 positions match TRBD1. The ends lost 3 bases at V and 5 bases at J; junction bases unmatched: 6. CDR3 length equals 15 residues. Germline V lookup: CDR1 SGDLS, CDR2 YYNGEE. This CDR3 reads CASSDGTGTYQPQHF. The CDR3 region has the DNA TGTGCCAGCAGCGACGGGACAGGGACTTATCAGCCCCAGCATTTT.

The rearrangement uses TRBV11-3 and TRBJ2-1, with TRBD2 matching over 8 bases. V was pared by 5 bases and J by 0 bases, with 3 bases of the junction left unmatched. Germline values: CDR1 SGHNT, CDR2 YENEEA. The CDR3 is 15 amino acids. The CDR3, as DNA: TGTGCCAGCAGCACAAGCGGGAGCTCCTACAATGAGCAGTTCTTC. Amino acids: CASSTSGSSYNEQFF.

V is TRBV19 and J is TRBJ1-2, with D perhaps matching TRBD1 (6 bases). Germline lookup yields CDR1 LNHDA and CDR2 SQIVND (reference sequence). Between the trimmed V and J ends, which lost 3 bases and 0 bases, there was a span of 8 bases. This CDR3 region has 14 residues. CDR3 residues: CASSIGGPNYGYTF. The DNA of the CDR3 is TGTGCCAGTAGTATCGGGGGGCCTAACTATGGCTACACCTTC. Filled out from reference TRBV19 and TRBJ1-2, the complete variable domain reads DGGITQSPKYLFRKEGQNVTLSCEQNLNHDAMYWYRQDPGQGLRLIYYSQIVNDFQKGDIAEGYSVSREKKESFPLTVTSAQKNPTAFYLCASSIGGPNYGYTFGSGTRLTVV.

The rearrangement links TRBV7-2 to TRBJ1-4, with a tentative D call TRBD1 (5 bases). Per the germline V gene, CDR1 is SGHTA and CDR2 is FQGNSA. The CDR3 spans 15 residues. Trimming stripped 4 bases from V and 4 bases from J, with 13 bases between. CDR3 protein: CASSSAQGFNEKLFF. Written as DNA, the CDR3 is TGTGCCAGCAGCTCAGCGCAGGGCTTTAATGAAAAACTGTTTTTT.

This clone occurred once. V is TRBV10-2 and J is TRBJ2-7; TRBD1 agrees at 10 bases. Per the germline V gene, CDR1 is WSHSY and CDR2 is SAAADI. Unmatched junction bases numbered 4, after V lost 7 bases and J lost 7 bases. CDR3 length equals 12 residues. The CDR3 is CASTGQGVEQYF. Here the CDR3 DNA reads TGCGCCAGCACCGGACAGGGGGTTGAGCAGTACTTC.

The sample holds one count of this clone. The rearrangement joins TRBV4-2 to TRBJ2-3; 8 nucleotides match TRBD2. V lost 0 bases and J lost 4; bases outside the gene matches: 12. This CDR3 has 18 amino acids. Per germline, CDR1 LGHNA and CDR2 YNFKEQ. The CDR3 region has the DNA TGTGCCAGCAGCCAAGATATGGGGCGGGGGGCCTATCCAGATACGCAGTATTTT. This translates into CASSQDMGRGAYPDTQYF.

This chain uses TRBV4-1 with TRBJ1-2; no firm D call. CDR3 size: 16 residues. From germline, CDR1 is MGHRA and CDR2 YSYEKL. V was pared by 1 base and J by 0 bases, with 12 bases between. The CDR3 DNA is TGCGCCAGCAGCCAAGGAGCGTTGTCGGCTAACTATGGCTACACCTTC. It yields the protein CASSQGALSANYGYTF.

The V and J genes are TRBV5-1 and TRBJ2-5; no clear D gene. Germline-derived CDR1 and CDR2 are SGHRS and YFSETQ. The CDR3 length is 12 residues. Trimming removed 0 bases at V and 4 bases at J, with 4 bases between. The CDR3 DNA reads TGCGCCAGCAGCTTGGGGCCAGAGACCCAGTACTTC. Amino acids: CASSLGPETQYF.

This clone was seen only a few times. The chain joins TRBV6-5 to TRBJ1-1; 11 bases map to TRBD1. CDR3 length equals 15 residues. V lost 0 bases and J lost 11; bases outside the gene matches: 8. Germline loops: CDR1 MNHEY, CDR2 SVGAGI. This chain's CDR3 is CASSYSVGTGGSAFF. CDR3 nucleotide sequence: TGTGCCAGCAGTTACTCAGTTGGGACAGGGGGTTCGGCTTTCTTT.

The rearrangement links TRBV5-8 to TRBJ1-2, with TRBD1 as a possible D gene (6 bases). This CDR3 spans 14 amino acids. V was pared by 2 bases and J by 6 bases, with 14 bases between. CDR1 SGHTS and CDR2 YDEGEE come from the germline V gene. CDR3 sequence: CASSLAGVPHGYTF. For the CDR3, the DNA is TGTGCCAGCAGCTTAGCAGGGGTCCCACATGGCTACACCTTC.

The chain recombines TRBV7-6 with TRBJ1-1, with D possibly being TRBD1 (6 bases). V dropped 4 bases and J dropped 4 bases, with 22 bases sitting between them. The CDR3 is made up of 17 amino acids. The germline CDR1 and CDR2 sequences are SGHVS and FNYEAQ. CDR3 nucleotides: TGTGCCAGCAGCTCCTCTTACTCAGGGGTCAAATTCACTGAAGCTTTCTTT. Its translation: CASSSSYSGVKFTEAFF.

Worth noting for this clone: At the DNA level, this CDR3 is encoded by other sequences in the same sample as well. The chain links TRBV11-3 to TRBJ1-3, with 9 bases fitting TRBD1. The CDR3 runs to 15 residues. CDR1 is SGHNT and CDR2 is YENEEA in the germline V gene. V trimming: 5 bases; J trimming: 2 bases; junction bases outside the gene matches: 4. CDR3 nucleotide sequence: TGTGCCAGCAGCCCAGGACAGGGGCCTGGAAACACCATATATTTT. Protein: CASSPGQGPGNTIYF.

The genes are TRBV10-2 and TRBJ2-1; D is undetermined. V was pared by 3 bases and J by 7 bases, with 4 bases between. The CDR3 extends over 11 amino acids. Germline-derived CDR1 and CDR2 are WSHSY and SAAADI. In DNA, the CDR3 is TGCGCCAGCAGTGATCTGAATGAGCAGTTCTTC. Translation: CASSDLNEQFF.

The V and J genes are TRBV6-5 and TRBJ1-1; possible D gene TRBD1, 6 bases. Trimming took 7 bases from V and 6 from J, leaving 12 bases between them. The CDR3 consists of 12 residues. Germline loops: CDR1 MNHEY, CDR2 SVGAGI. The CDR3 region has the DNA TGTGCCAGCACCACCACAGGGTCTGAAGCTTTCTTT. Translating it yields CASTTTGSEAFF.

The V call is TRBV6-5, the J call TRBJ1-2; no clear D. Germline V gene lookup returns CDR1 MNHEY and CDR2 SVGAGI. This CDR3 contains 13 residues. V lost 10 bases to trimming and J lost 7 bases, with 19 bases between them. DNA for the CDR3: TGTGCCACCCAATTCACGGGGTCTGGTGGCTACACCTTC. Amino acid sequence: CATQFTGSGGYTF.

The rearrangement uses TRBV30 and TRBJ1-5; 12 bases align to TRBD1. The CDR3 length is 17 residues. In germline, CDR1 is GTSNPN, CDR2 SVGIG (reference sequence). J was trimmed by 5 bases and V by 3 bases; bases with no gene match: 11. CDR3 coding DNA: TGTGCCTGGAGCGCGAGAACGGGGACAGGGGGCCATCAGCCCCAGCATTTT. Translated: CAWSARTGTGGHQPQHF.

The V and J genes are TRBV5-1 and TRBJ2-5; tentatively, D is TRBD2 (5 bases). There are 12 residues in the CDR3. The ends were cut back, 4 bases at V and 5 bases at J, with 9 bases in the middle. Germline CDR1 and CDR2: SGHRS and YFSETQ. Written as DNA, the CDR3 is TGCGCCAGCAGCGGCGGGTACGAGACCCAGTACTTC. This gives the protein CASSGGYETQYF.

J is TRBJ2-7 and V is TRBV5-1; D is unclear. The CDR3 totals 12 residues. Germline V gene lookup returns CDR1 SGHRS and CDR2 YFSETQ. V lost 0 bases to trimming and J lost 5 bases, with 6 bases between them. CDR3 bases: TGCGCCAGCAGCTTGGATCTCGACGAGCAGTACTTC. This sequence encodes CASSLDLDEQYF.

The chain links TRBV7-9 to TRBJ1-3; no clear D gene. The CDR3 is made up of 15 amino acids. Trimming removed 1 base from V and 0 bases from J, with 7 bases in between. The germline gives CDR1 SEHNR, CDR2 FQNEAQ (reference sequence). CDR3 in DNA: TGTGCCAGCAGCTTAGTCGCGAGCTCTGGAAACACCATATATTTT. Its translation is CASSLVASSGNTIYF.

The chain couples TRBV11-2 to TRBJ2-5, with TRBD2 matching over 8 bases. After removal of 1 base from V and 3 bases from J, the junction contained 1 base not matched to a gene. Germline V CDR1 and CDR2: SGHAT, FQNNGV. CDR3 length: 14 amino acids. CDR3 residues: CASSLGLAKETQYF. CDR3 nucleotide sequence: TGTGCCAGCAGCTTAGGACTAGCGAAAGAGACCCAGTACTTC.

CDR3 nucleotide sequence: TGTGCCAGCAGCCAATTCCCAGGGGGTAACTCCTATAATTCACCCCTCCACTTT. Translating gives CASSQFPGGNSYNSPLHF. The genes are TRBV7-8 and TRBJ1-6; 7 bases line up with TRBD1. Germline values: CDR1 SGHVS, CDR2 FQNEAQ. This CDR3 has 18 amino acids. V was pared by 5 bases and J by 0 bases, with 10 bases of the junction left unmatched.

V gene TRBV9 combines with J gene TRBJ2-1; 9 bases align to TRBD2. The V gene's germline CDR1 is SGDLS and CDR2 YYNGEE. V dropped 3 bases and J dropped 0; count of bases not matched to a gene: 4. The CDR3 consists of 16 residues. The CDR3 bases are TGTGCCAGCAGCGACCTAGCGGGGAGCTCCTACAATGAGCAGTTCTTC. It translates to CASSDLAGSSYNEQFF.

The J gene is TRBJ2-5, the V gene TRBV10-3; 10 bases align to TRBD1. After removal of 4 bases from V and 9 bases from J, the junction contained 8 bases not matched to a gene. Germline V gene data show CDR1 as ENHRY and CDR2 as SYGVKD. The CDR3 spans 14 residues. The CDR3: CAISGSGTGEAQYF. The CDR3 DNA sequence: TGTGCCATCAGTGGTTCAGGGACAGGGGAAGCCCAGTACTTC.

The J gene is TRBJ2-2, the V gene TRBV13, with a tentative D call TRBD2 (6 bases). CDR1 PRHDT and CDR2 FYEKMQ come from the germline V gene (reference sequence). With 3 bases removed from V and 1 base from J, the gap between germline ends came to 6 bases. The CDR3 runs to 14 residues. The CDR3 bases are TGTGCCAGCAGCTTGGGGGGGAACACCGGGGAGCTGTTTTTT. Its protein is CASSLGGNTGELFF.

The chain combines TRBV6-5 with TRBJ2-1; TRBD2 matches at 9 bases. The CDR3 loop spans 14 amino acids. Germline CDR1 is MNHEY and CDR2 is SVGAGI. Losses at the gene ends were 6 bases for V and 5 bases for J; bases not matched to a gene: 5. CDR3: CASSSLAGNNEQFF. The CDR3 DNA sequence: TGTGCCAGCAGCTCGCTAGCGGGGAACAATGAGCAGTTCTTC.